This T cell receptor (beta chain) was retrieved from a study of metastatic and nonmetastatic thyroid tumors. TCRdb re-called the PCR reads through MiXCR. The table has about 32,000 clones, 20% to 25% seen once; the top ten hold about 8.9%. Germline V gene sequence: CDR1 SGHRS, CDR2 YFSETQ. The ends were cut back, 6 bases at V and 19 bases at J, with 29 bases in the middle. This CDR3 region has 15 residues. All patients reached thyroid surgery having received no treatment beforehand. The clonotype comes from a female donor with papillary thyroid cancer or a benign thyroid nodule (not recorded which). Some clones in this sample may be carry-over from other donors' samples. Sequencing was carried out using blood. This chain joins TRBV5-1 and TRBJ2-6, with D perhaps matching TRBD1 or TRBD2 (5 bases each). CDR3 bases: TGCGCCAGCACCCTTGGGGAGTCTGGGGCCAACGTCCGTACTTTC. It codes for CASTLGESGANVRTF.